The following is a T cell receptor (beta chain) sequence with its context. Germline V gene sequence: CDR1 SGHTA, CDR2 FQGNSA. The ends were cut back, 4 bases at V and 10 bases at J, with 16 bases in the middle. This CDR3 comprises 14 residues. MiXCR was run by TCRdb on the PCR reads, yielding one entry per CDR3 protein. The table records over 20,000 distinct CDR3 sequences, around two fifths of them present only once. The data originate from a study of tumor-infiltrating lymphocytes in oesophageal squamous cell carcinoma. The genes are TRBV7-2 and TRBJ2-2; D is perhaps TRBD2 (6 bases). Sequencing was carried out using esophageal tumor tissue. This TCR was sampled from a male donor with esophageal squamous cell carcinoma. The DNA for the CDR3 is TGTGCCAGCAGCTATAACGGGGGTGGAGAGGAGCTGTTTTTT. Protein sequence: CASSYNGGGEELFF.